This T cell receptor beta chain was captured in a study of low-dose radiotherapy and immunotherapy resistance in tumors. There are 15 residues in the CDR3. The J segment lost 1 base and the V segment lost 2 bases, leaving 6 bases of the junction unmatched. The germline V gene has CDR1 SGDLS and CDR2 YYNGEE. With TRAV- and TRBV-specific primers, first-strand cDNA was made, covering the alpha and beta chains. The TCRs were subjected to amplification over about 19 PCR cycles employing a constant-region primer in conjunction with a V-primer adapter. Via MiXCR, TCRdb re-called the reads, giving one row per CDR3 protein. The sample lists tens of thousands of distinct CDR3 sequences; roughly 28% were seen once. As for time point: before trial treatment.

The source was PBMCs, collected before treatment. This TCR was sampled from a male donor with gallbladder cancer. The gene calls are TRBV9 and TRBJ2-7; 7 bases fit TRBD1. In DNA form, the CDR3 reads TGTGCCAGCAGCGTGGCACCGGGACAGTCCTACGAGCAGTACTTC. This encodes CASSVAPGQSYEQYF. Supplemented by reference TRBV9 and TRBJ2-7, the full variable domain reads DSGVTQTPKHLITATGQRVTLRCSPRSGDLSVYWYQQSLDQGLQFLIQYYNGEERAKGNILERFSAQQFPDLHSELNLSSLELGDSALYFCASSVAPGQSYEQYFGPGTRLTVT.